One and the same sample provided the 19 T cell receptor beta chains below, sequenced in a study of OX40 agonist ivuxolimab in advanced cancers. Assay used: immunoSEQ multiplex PCR; TCRdb lists only in-frame clones, some missing. The sample gives some 86,000 clones, 80% to 95% of which show up once; approximately 7% is in the top ten. The source material was CD4+ or CD8+ T cells sorted from blood, sampled in a trial of the OX40 agonist ivuxolimab. These receptors were taken from an adult with an advanced solid tumor such as melanoma, head and neck, liver or kidney cancer.

The V and J genes are TRBV7-9 and TRBJ2-4; the D is unclear. The CDR3 covers 14 residues. Trimming took 5 bases from V and 0 from J, leaving 8 bases between them. CDR1 is SEHNR and CDR2 is FQNEAQ in the germline V gene (reference sequence). CDR3 coding DNA: TGTGCCAGCAGCCCCCAACTAGCCAAAAACATTCAGTACTTC. Protein sequence: CASSPQLAKNIQYF.

The rearrangement joins TRBV9 to TRBJ2-2, with a weak D call TRBD2 (5 bases). Between the trimmed V and J ends, which lost 1 base and 0 bases, there was a span of 7 bases. The germline V gene has CDR1 SGDLS and CDR2 YYNGEE. The CDR3 is 15 amino acids. The chain's CDR3 is CASSVLASNTGELFF. CDR3 in DNA: TGTGCCAGCAGCGTATTAGCGTCGAACACCGGGGAGCTGTTTTTT.

The rearrangement links TRBV18 to TRBJ1-2, with TRBD1 matching over 10 bases. V was clipped by 2 bases and J by 6 bases; unmatched bases: 12. The germline V gene has CDR1 KGHSH and CDR2 LQKENI. This CDR3 region has 17 residues. The CDR3, as DNA: TGTGCCAGCTCACCAAGGAGCCACGGGACAGGGGCTGATGGCTACACCTTC. It translates to CASSPRSHGTGADGYTF.

The chain joins TRBV6-1 to TRBJ2-1, with 9 bases that match TRBD2. The CDR3 totals 16 residues. CDR1 is MNHNS, CDR2 SASEGT, per germline. V lost 0 bases to trimming and J lost 9 bases; unmatched junction nucleotides: 9. The CDR3 bases are TGTGCCAGCAGTGAAGCGGTAGCGGGAGTTGGCAGTGAGCAGTTCTTC. Residues: CASSEAVAGVGSEQFF.

The chain combines TRBV2 with TRBJ1-2, with a tentative D call TRBD1 (5 bases). Germline CDR1 reads SNHLY; CDR2 reads FYNNEI. V lost 7 bases to trimming and J lost 0 bases, with 15 bases between them. This CDR3 contains 15 residues. The CDR3 bases are TGTGCCAGCACCGAGACAGTCTCAGCTAACTATGGCTACACCTTC. It specifies CASTETVSANYGYTF.

The chain links TRBV4-1 to TRBJ1-1, with 7 positions matching TRBD1. The CDR3 extends over 14 amino acids. After removal of 4 bases from V and 4 bases from J, the junction contained 6 bases not matched to a gene. Germline CDR1 MGHRA, CDR2 YSYEKL. Here the CDR3 reads CASSRPTGPTEAFF. DNA of the CDR3: TGCGCCAGCAGCCGACCGACAGGGCCCACTGAAGCTTTCTTT.

DNA for the CDR3: TGTGCCATCAGTGGCCTAGCGGGAGGAGAGACCCAGTACTTC. Translating gives CAISGLAGGETQYF. The V gene is TRBV10-3, the J gene TRBJ2-5; 11 nucleotides match TRBD2. V shed 4 bases, J shed 4 bases, and the junction held 2 bases outside the gene matches. The CDR3 is 14 residues long. Germline-derived CDR1 and CDR2 are ENHRY and SYGVKD.

This chain joins TRBV29-1 and TRBJ2-7; 7 nucleotides match TRBD1. There are 18 residues in the CDR3. CDR1 and CDR2 from the germline V gene are SQVTM and ANQGSEA. J was trimmed by 0 bases and V by 0 bases; bases with no gene match: 14. CDR3 DNA sequence: TGCAGCGTTGAAGATCCCCTGGGACAGCGACCCCTCTCCTACGAGCAGTACTTC. Translating it yields CSVEDPLGQRPLSYEQYF.

Notes on this clone: The same CDR3 also results from other DNA sequences found in this sample. This chain uses TRBV6-1 with TRBJ2-7; D perhaps matches TRBD2 (6 bases). The CDR3 covers 11 residues. V was shortened by 6 bases and J by 5 bases, with 8 bases between the two germline ends. CDR1 is MNHNS and CDR2 is SASEGT in the germline V gene. DNA of the CDR3: TGTGCCAGCAGGACTAGTAACGAGCAGTACTTC. This codes for CASRTSNEQYF.

On this clone itself: The germline gene is not matched at one end of the junction; a read error may be the cause. This rearrangement joins TRBV5-8 to TRBJ1-3, with 8 nucleotides matching TRBD1. The CDR3 consists of 11 residues. Germline loops: CDR1 SGHTS, CDR2 YDEGEE. The CDR3 DNA reads TGTGCCAGCAGCCATCAGACAGGGGAAGGCTTT. Amino acids: CASSHQTGEGF.

The rearrangement uses TRBV29-1 and TRBJ1-2; D not resolved. CDR3 size: 10 residues. Per germline, CDR1 SQVTM and CDR2 ANQGSEA. Trimming cost V 3 bases and J 7 bases, with 6 bases left between them. This CDR3 reads CSVDGGGYTF. The CDR3 bases are TGCAGCGTTGATGGAGGTGGCTACACCTTC.

DNA for the CDR3: TGTGCCAGCGCAGTTTCTCGGGCTAGCGGCACCGGGGAGCTGTTTTTT. Its protein is CASAVSRASGTGELFF. This chain joins TRBV28 and TRBJ2-2; TRBD2 matches 7 bases. With V trimmed by 8 bases and J by 4 bases, 13 bases remained unmatched. The CDR3 extends over 16 amino acids. Germline V gene data show CDR1 as MDHEN and CDR2 as SYDVKM.

The rearrangement links TRBV5-3 to TRBJ2-7; 7 nucleotides agree with TRBD2. TRBV5-3 is an ORF, with its function uncertain. The CDR3 extends over 18 amino acids. The V segment lost 1 base and the J segment 0 bases; nucleotides outside the gene matches: 13. In nucleotides, the CDR3 is TGTGCCAGAAGCTTGATGACTCCCCCAGCGGGGATCTCCTACGAGCAGTACTTC. As protein: CARSLMTPPAGISYEQYF.

V usage is TRBV5-1 and J usage is TRBJ1-1, with D possibly being TRBD1 (5 bases). The germline gives CDR1 SGHRS, CDR2 YFSETQ. CDR3 length: 15 residues. V shed 0 bases and J shed 4 bases, with 13 bases lying between them. CDR3 sequence: CASSLAAGGSTEAFF. The CDR3 region has the DNA TGCGCCAGCAGCTTGGCTGCGGGGGGGAGCACTGAAGCTTTCTTT.

The genes are TRBV28 and TRBJ2-7; weak D call: TRBD1 (6 bases). Trimming pared 7 bases from V and 8 bases from J, leaving 18 bases between. The CDR3 has 13 residues. Germline CDR1 is MDHEN and CDR2 is SYDVKM. CDR3 in DNA: TGTGCCAGCACCCACATGGGGGCACTCCAGCAGTACTTC. It yields the protein CASTHMGALQQYF.

The chain joins TRBV5-1 to TRBJ2-5; no reliable D call. The CDR3 totals 15 residues. Germline CDR1 and CDR2: SGHRS and YFSETQ. Trimming removed 5 bases from V and 4 bases from J, with 18 bases in between. CDR3 DNA sequence: TGCGCCAGCAGGGCGACATCGCCGGTACGAGAGACCCAGTACTTC. Its translation: CASRATSPVRETQYF.

V usage is TRBV6-6 and J usage is TRBJ2-2; D might be TRBD2 (5 bases). V lost 8 bases and J lost 4, with 11 bases in between. This CDR3 is 13 amino acids long. The V gene's germline CDR1 is MNHNY and CDR2 SVGAGI (reference sequence). CDR3 residues: CASLPRGTGELFF. As DNA, the CDR3 is TGTGCCAGCTTACCTCGGGGCACCGGGGAGCTGTTTTTT.

The chain links TRBV5-4 to TRBJ1-5, with D unresolved. The CDR3 is 14 amino acids. Trimming pared 0 bases from V and 4 bases from J, leaving 8 bases between. CDR1 SGHNT and CDR2 YYREEE come from the germline V gene (reference sequence). Here the CDR3 reads CASSLGPDNQPQHF. The DNA for the CDR3 is TGTGCCAGCAGCTTGGGGCCTGATAATCAGCCCCAGCATTTT.

DNA of the CDR3: TGTGCCAGCAGGCAGGGAAAGCGACAGGGGGCAGACACTGAAGCTTTCTTT. It encodes CASRQGKRQGADTEAFF. The chain couples TRBV5-4 to TRBJ1-1; 10 nucleotides agree with TRBD1. Germline V gives CDR1 SGHNT, CDR2 YYREEE (reference sequence). The J segment lost 3 bases and the V segment lost 5 bases, leaving 13 bases of the junction unmatched. This CDR3 region has 17 residues.